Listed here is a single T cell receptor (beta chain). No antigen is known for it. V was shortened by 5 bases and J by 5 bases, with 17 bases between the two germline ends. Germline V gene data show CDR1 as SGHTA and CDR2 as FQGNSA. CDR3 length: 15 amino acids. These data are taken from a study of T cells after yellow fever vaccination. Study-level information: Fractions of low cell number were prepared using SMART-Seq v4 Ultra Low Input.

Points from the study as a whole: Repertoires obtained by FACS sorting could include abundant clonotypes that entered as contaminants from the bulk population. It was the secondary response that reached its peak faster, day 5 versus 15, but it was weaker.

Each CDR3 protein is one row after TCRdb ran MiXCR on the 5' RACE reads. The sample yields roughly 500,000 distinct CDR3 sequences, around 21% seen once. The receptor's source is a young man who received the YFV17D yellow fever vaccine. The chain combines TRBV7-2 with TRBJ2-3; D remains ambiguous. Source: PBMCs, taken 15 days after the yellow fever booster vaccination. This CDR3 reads CASSPPGRVGDTQYF. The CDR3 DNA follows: TGTGCCAGCAGCCCCCCCGGCCGGGTGGGAGATACGCAGTATTTT.